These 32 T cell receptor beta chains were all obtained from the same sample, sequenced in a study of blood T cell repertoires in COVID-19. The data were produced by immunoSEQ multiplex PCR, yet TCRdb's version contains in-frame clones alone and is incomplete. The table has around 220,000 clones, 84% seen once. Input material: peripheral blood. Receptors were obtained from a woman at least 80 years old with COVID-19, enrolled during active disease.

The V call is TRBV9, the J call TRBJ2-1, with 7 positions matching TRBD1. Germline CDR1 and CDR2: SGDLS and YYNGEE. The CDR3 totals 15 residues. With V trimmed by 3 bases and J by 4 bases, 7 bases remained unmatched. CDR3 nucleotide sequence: TGTGCCAGCAGCGCCCAGGGGGTCGAATACAATGAGCAGTTCTTC. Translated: CASSAQGVEYNEQFF.

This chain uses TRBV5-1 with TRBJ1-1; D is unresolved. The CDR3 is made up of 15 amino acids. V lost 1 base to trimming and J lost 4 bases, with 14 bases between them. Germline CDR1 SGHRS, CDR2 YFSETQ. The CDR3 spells CASSLIWAAGTEAFF. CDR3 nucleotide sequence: TGCGCCAGCAGCTTGATTTGGGCTGCGGGCACTGAAGCTTTCTTT.

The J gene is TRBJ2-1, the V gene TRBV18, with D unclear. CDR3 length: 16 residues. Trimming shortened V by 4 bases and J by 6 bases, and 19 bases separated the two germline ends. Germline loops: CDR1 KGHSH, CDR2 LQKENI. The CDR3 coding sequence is TGTGCCAGCTCACTCACCCAAGAGGTGAACTTCAATGAGCAGTTCTTC. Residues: CASSLTQEVNFNEQFF.

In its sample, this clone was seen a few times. The CDR3 DNA follows: TGTGCCAGCAGCCAACCGGCCGGGGGCAATGAGCAGTTCTTC. Translated, it gives CASSQPAGGNEQFF. This chain connects TRBV4-2 to TRBJ2-1, with D perhaps TRBD2 (6 bases). This CDR3 has 14 amino acids. Germline values: CDR1 LGHNA, CDR2 YNFKEQ. V was clipped by 2 bases and J by 6 bases, with 11 bases between them.

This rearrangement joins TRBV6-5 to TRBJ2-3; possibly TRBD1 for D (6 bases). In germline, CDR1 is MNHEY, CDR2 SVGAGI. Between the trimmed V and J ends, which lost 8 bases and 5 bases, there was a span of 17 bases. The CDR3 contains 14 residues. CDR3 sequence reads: CASLGGTGRDTQYF. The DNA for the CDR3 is TGTGCCAGCCTAGGGGGAACAGGGCGAGATACGCAGTATTTT.

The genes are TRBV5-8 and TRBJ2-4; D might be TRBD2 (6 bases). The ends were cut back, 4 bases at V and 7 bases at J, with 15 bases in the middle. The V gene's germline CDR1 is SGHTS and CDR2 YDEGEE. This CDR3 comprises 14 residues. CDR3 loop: CASSKGTLGNIQYF. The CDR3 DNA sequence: TGTGCCAGCAGCAAAGGGACTCTAGGCAACATTCAGTACTTC.

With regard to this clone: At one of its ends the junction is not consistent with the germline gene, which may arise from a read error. The CDR3 DNA follows: TGTGCTAGCAGCTTAGGGGGACTAGCGAAGGAGACCCAGTACTTC. Its protein is CASSLGGLAKETQYF. This chain links TRBV7-7 with TRBJ2-5; 10 bases are shared with TRBD2. This CDR3 has 15 residues. Germline V gene data show CDR1 as SSHAT and CDR2 as FNYEAQ (reference sequence).

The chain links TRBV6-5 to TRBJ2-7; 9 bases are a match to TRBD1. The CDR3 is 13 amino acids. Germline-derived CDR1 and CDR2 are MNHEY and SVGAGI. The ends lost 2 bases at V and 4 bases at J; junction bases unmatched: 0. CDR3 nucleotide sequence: TGTGCCAGCAGTTACGACAGGGGGTACGAGCAGTACTTC. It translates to CASSYDRGYEQYF.

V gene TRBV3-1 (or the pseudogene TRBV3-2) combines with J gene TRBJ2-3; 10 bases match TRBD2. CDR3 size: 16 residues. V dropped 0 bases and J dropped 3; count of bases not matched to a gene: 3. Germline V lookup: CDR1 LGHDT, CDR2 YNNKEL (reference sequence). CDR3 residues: CASSQDPAGGTDTQYF. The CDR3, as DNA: TGTGCCAGCAGCCAAGATCCAGCGGGGGGGACAGATACGCAGTATTTT.

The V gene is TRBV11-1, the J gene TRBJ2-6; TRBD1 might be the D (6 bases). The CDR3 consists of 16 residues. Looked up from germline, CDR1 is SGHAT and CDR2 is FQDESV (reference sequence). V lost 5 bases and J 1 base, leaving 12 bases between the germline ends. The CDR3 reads CASSPGVGSGANVLTF. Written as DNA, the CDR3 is TGTGCCAGCAGCCCAGGGGTTGGGTCTGGGGCCAACGTCCTGACTTTC.

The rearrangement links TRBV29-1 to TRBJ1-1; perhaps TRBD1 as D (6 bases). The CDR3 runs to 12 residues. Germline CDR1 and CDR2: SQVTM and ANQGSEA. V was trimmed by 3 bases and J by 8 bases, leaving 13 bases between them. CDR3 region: CSVEAGGPEAFF. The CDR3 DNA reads TGCAGCGTTGAGGCTGGGGGCCCCGAAGCTTTCTTT. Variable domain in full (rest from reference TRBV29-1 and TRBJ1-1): SAVISQKPSRDICQRGTSLTIQCQVDSQVTMMFWYRQQPGQSLTLIATANQGSEATYESGFVIDKFPISRPNLTFSTLTVSNMSPEDSSIYLCSVEAGGPEAFFGQGTRLTVV.

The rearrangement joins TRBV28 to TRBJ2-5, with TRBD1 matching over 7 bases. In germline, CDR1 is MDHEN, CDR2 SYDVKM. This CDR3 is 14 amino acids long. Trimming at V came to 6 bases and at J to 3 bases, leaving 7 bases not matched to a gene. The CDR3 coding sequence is TGTGCCAGCAGCCGACCACAGGGGAAAGAGACCCAGTACTTC. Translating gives CASSRPQGKETQYF.

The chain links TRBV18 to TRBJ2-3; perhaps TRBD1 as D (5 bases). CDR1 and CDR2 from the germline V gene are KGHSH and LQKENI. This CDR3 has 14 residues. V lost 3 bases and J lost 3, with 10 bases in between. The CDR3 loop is CASSPSAGTDTQYF. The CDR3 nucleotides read TGTGCCAGCTCACCTTCGGCAGGGACAGATACGCAGTATTTT.

CDR3 sequence: CASSPRTSGSTGYNEQFF. CDR3 bases: TGTGCCAGCTCACCCAGGACTAGCGGGAGTACGGGTTACAATGAGCAGTTCTTC. The V gene is TRBV18, the J gene TRBJ2-1; TRBD2 agrees at 13 bases. The CDR3 spans 18 residues. Unmatched junction bases numbered 9, after V lost 3 bases and J lost 4 bases. Germline V gives CDR1 KGHSH, CDR2 LQKENI. Looking up the rest from reference TRBV18 and TRBJ2-1 gives the full variable domain: NAGVMQNPRHLVRRRGQEARLRCSPMKGHSHVYWYRQLPEEGLKFMVYLQKENIIDESGMPKERFSAEFPKEGPSILRIQQVVRGDSAAYFCASSPRTSGSTGYNEQFFGPGTRLTVL.

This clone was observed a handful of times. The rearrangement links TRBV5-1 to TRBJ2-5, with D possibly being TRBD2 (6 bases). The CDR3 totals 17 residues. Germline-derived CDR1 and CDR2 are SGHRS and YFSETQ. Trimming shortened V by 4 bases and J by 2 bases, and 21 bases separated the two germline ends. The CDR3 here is CASSPTPQGGGQETQYF. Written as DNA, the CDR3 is TGCGCCAGCAGCCCTACCCCCCAGGGAGGAGGTCAAGAGACCCAGTACTTC.

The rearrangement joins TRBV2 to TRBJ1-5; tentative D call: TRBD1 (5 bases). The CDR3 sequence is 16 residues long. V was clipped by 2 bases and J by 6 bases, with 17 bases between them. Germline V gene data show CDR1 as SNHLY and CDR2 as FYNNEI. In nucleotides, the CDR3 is TGTGCCAGCAGTGAATCGGCAGGGAGGGTGGGTCAGCCCCAGCATTTT. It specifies CASSESAGRVGQPQHF.

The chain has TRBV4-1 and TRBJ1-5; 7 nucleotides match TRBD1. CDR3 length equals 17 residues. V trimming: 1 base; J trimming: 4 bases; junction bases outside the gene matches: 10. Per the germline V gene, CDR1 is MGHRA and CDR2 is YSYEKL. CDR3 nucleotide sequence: TGCGCCAGCAGCCAAGCCTGGGCAGGGGGTGCTAATCAGCCCCAGCATTTT. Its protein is CASSQAWAGGANQPQHF.

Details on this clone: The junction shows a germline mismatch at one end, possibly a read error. The CDR3 DNA reads as TGTGCCAGCAGAGAAGGGGGAGAAGTTCAGCCCCAGCATTTT. Amino acids: CASREGGEVQPQHF. This rearrangement joins TRBV6-1 to TRBJ1-5, with D possibly matching TRBD1 (6 bases). The CDR3 loop spans 14 amino acids. Germline loops: CDR1 MNHNS, CDR2 SASEGT.

CDR3: CASSSQGGRNTEAFF. The CDR3, as DNA: TGTGCCAGCAGCTCACAGGGGGGTCGGAACACTGAAGCTTTCTTT. The chain couples TRBV7-8 to TRBJ1-1, with TRBD1 matching over 8 bases. J gave up 1 base and V 4 bases, and 5 bases lay outside the gene matches. Per the germline V gene, CDR1 is SGHVS and CDR2 is FQNEAQ. This CDR3 is 15 amino acids long.

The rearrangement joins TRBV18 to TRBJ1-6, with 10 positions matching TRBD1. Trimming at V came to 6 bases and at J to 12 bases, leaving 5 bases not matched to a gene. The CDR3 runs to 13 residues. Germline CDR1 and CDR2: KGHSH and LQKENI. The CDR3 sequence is CASSGQGSLPLHF. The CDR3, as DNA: TGTGCCAGCTCGGGACAGGGGTCCTTACCCCTCCACTTT.

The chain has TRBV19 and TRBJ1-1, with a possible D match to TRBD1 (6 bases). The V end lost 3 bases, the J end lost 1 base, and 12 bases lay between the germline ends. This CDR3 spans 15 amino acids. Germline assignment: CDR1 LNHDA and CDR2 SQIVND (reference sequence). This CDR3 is CASSISGAENTEAFF. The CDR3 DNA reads TGTGCCAGTAGTATCTCAGGGGCCGAGAACACTGAAGCTTTCTTT. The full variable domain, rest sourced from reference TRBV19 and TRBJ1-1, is DGGITQSPKYLFRKEGQNVTLSCEQNLNHDAMYWYRQDPGQGLRLIYYSQIVNDFQKGDIAEGYSVSREKKESFPLTVTSAQKNPTAFYLCASSISGAENTEAFFGQGTRLTVV.

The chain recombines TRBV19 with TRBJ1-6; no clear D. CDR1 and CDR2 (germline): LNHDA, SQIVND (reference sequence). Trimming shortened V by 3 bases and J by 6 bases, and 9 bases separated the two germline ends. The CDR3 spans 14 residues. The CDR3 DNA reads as TGTGCCAGTAGTATCCCCCGGGGTAATTCACCCCTCCACTTT. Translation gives CASSIPRGNSPLHF.

The CDR3 sequence: CASSEAATVLDYEQYF. CDR3 coding DNA: TGTGCCAGCAGTGAAGCCGCGACAGTCCTCGACTACGAGCAGTACTTC. This chain uses TRBV2 with TRBJ2-7; a possible D gene is TRBD1 (5 bases). Per germline, CDR1 SNHLY and CDR2 FYNNEI. V was cut by 0 bases and J by 3 bases, with 15 bases left in between. This CDR3 has 16 amino acids.

The CDR3 coding sequence is TGTGCCACCAGTGATCCTAAAACCCCCAGGGGGGCTTTCTTT. Translating gives CATSDPKTPRGAFF. V is TRBV24-1 and J is TRBJ1-1; 7 bases map to TRBD1. Germline-derived CDR1 and CDR2 are KGHDR and SFDVKD. Trimming took 3 bases from V and 11 from J; bases not matched to a gene: 11. The CDR3 has 14 residues.

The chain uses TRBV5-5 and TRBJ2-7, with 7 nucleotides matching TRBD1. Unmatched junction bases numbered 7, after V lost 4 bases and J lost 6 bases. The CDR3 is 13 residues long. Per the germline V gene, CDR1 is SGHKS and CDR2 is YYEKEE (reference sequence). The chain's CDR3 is CASSRQGLGEQYF. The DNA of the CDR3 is TGTGCCAGCAGCCGACAGGGCCTCGGCGAGCAGTACTTC. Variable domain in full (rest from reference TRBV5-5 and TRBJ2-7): DAGVTQSPTHLIKTRGQQVTLRCSPISGHKSVSWYQQVLGQGPQFIFQYYEKEERGRGNFPDRFSARQFPNYSSELNVNALLLGDSALYLCASSRQGLGEQYFGPGTRLTVT.

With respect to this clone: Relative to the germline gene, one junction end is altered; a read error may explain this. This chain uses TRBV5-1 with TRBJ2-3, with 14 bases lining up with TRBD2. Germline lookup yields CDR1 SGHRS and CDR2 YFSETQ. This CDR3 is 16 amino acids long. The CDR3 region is CASSSGTSGSIDTQYF. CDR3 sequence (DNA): TGCGCCAGCAGCTCGGGGACTAGCGGGAGCATAGATACGCAGTATTTT.

CDR3 residues: CATSRRQTVEPQHF. DNA of the CDR3: TGTGCCACCAGCAGACGACAGACCGTGGAGCCCCAGCATTTT. The chain couples TRBV15 to TRBJ1-5; D is perhaps TRBD1 (5 bases). Germline loops: CDR1 LNHNV, CDR2 YYDKDF (reference sequence). The CDR3 sequence is 14 residues long. V was cut by 2 bases and J by 8 bases, with 13 bases left in between.

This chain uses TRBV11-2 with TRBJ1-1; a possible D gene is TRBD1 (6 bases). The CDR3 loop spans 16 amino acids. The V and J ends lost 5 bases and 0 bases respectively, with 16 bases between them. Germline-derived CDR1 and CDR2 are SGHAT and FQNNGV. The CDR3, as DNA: TGTGCCAGCAGCCCCCCTGGGACAACCATGAACACTGAAGCTTTCTTT. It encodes CASSPPGTTMNTEAFF.

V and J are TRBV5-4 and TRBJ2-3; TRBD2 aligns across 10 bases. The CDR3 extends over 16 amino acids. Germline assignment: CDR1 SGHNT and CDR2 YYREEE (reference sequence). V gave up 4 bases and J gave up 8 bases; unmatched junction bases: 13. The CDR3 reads CASSPDPPSGGVTQYF. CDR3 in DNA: TGTGCCAGCAGCCCAGACCCCCCTAGCGGGGGCGTTACGCAGTATTTT.

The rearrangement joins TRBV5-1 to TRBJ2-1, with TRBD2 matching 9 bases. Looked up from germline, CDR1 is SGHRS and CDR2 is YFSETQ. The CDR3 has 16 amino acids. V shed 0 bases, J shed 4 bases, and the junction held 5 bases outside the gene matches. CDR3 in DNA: TGCGCCAGCAGCTTGGCTAGCGGGGAACCGTACAATGAGCAGTTCTTC. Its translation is CASSLASGEPYNEQFF.

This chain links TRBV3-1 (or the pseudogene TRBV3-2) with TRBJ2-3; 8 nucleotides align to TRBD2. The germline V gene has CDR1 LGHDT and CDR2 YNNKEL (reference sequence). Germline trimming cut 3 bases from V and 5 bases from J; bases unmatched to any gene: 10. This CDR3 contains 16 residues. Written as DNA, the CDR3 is TGTGCCAGCAGCCAGGCGGGTAGCGGGATGGGAGATACGCAGTATTTT. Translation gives CASSQAGSGMGDTQYF.

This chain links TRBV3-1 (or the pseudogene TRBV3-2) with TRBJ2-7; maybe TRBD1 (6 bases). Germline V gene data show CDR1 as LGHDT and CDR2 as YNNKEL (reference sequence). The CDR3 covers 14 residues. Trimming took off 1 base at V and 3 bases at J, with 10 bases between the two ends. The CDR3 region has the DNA TGTGCCAGCAGCCAAGCCTCGGACAGCTACGAGCAGTACTTC. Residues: CASSQASDSYEQYF.